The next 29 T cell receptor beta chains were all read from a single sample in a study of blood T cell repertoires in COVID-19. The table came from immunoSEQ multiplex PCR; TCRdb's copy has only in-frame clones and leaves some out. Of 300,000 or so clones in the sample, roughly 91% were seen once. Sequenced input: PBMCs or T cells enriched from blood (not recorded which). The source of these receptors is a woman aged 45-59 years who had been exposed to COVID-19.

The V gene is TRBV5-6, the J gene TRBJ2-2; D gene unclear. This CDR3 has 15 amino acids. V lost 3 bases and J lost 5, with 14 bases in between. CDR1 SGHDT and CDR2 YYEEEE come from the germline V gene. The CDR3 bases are TGTGCCAGCAGCTCTGCCCATCTATGGACCGGGGAGCTGTTTTTT. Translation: CASSSAHLWTGELFF.

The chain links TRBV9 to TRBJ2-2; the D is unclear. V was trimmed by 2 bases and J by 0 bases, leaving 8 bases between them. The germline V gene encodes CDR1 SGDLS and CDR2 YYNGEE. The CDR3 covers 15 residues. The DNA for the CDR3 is TGTGCCAGCAGCGTGGCAAGCGCGAACACCGGGGAGCTGTTTTTT. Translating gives CASSVASANTGELFF.

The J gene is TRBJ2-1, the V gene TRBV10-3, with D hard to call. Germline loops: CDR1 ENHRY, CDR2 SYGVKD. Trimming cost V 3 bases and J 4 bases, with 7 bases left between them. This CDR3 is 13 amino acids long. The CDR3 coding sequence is TGTGCCATCAGTGATCATTTGTACAATGAGCAGTTCTTC. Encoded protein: CAISDHLYNEQFF.

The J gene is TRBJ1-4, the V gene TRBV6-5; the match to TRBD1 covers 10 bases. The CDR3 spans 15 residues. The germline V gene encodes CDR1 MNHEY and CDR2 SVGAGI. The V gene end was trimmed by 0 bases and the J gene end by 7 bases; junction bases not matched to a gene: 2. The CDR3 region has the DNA TGTGCCAGCAGTTACTCGGACAGGGGGACTGAAAAACTGTTTTTT. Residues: CASSYSDRGTEKLFF.

The CDR3 DNA reads TGTGCCAGCAGCCCCTCGACAGGGGTTGGCTACACCTTC. The encoded protein is CASSPSTGVGYTF. This chain connects TRBV3-1 (or the pseudogene TRBV3-2) to TRBJ1-2, with 8 bases identical to TRBD1. The CDR3 spans 13 residues. Unmatched junction bases numbered 5, after V lost 4 bases and J lost 7 bases. Germline lookup yields CDR1 LGHDT and CDR2 YNNKEL (reference sequence).

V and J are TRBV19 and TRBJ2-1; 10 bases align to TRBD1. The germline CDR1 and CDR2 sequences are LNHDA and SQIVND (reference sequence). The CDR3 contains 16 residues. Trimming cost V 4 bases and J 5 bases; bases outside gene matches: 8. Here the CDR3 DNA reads TGTGCCAGTAGTACCCAGGGACAGGGGAGGGACAATGAGCAGTTCTTC. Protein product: CASSTQGQGRDNEQFF.

The CDR3 region is CASSLPGNQPQHF. DNA of the CDR3: TGTGCCAGCAGCTTACCAGGGAATCAGCCCCAGCATTTT. The chain joins TRBV7-2 to TRBJ1-5, with D possibly matching TRBD1 (5 bases). Germline CDR1 reads SGHTA; CDR2 reads FQGNSA. V was pared by 2 bases and J by 4 bases, with 6 bases between. The CDR3 spans 13 residues.

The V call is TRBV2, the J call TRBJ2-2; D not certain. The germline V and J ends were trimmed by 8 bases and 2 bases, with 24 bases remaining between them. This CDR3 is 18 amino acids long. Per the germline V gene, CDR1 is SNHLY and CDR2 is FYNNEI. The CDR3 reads CASSISRLGGPNTGELFF. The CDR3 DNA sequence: TGTGCCAGCTCCATTAGTAGGTTAGGTGGGCCTAACACCGGGGAGCTGTTTTTT.

In nucleotides, the CDR3 is TGTGCCAGCAGCTCGCTGCGAGGGGGCTACGAGCAGTACTTC. It encodes CASSSLRGGYEQYF. This chain joins TRBV11-2 and TRBJ2-7; D is possibly TRBD1 (6 bases). This CDR3 has 14 amino acids. Germline assignment: CDR1 SGHAT and CDR2 FQNNGV. V lost 4 bases and J 3 bases, leaving 13 bases between the germline ends.

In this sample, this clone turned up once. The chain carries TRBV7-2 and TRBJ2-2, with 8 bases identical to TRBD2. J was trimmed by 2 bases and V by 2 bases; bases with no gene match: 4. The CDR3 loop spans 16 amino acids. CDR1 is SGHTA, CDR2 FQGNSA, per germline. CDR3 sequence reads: CASSLLGTRNTGELFF. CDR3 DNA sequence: TGTGCCAGCAGCTTATTAGGGACTAGAAACACCGGGGAGCTGTTTTTT.

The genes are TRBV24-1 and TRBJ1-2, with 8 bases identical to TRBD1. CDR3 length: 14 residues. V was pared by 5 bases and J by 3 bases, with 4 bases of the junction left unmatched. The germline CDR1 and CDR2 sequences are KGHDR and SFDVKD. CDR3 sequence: CATSAADRDYGYTF. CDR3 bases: TGTGCCACCAGTGCTGCGGACAGGGACTATGGCTACACCTTC.

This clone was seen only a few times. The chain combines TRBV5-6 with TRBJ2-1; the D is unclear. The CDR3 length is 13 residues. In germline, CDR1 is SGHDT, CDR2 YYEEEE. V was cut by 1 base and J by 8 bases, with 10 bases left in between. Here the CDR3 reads CASSLRGFDEQFF. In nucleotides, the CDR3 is TGTGCCAGCAGCTTGCGCGGTTTCGATGAGCAGTTCTTC.

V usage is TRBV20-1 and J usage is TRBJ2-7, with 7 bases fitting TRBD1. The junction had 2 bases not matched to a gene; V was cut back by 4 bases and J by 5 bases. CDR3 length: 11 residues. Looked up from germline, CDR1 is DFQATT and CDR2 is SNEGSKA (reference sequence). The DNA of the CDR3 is TGCAGTGCTAACAGGGGCCACGAGCAGTACTTC. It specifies CSANRGHEQYF.

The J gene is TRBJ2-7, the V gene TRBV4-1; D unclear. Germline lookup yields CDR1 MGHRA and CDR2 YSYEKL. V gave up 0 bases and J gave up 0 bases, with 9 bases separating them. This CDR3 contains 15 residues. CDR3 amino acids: CASSQELHGSYEQYF. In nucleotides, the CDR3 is TGCGCCAGCAGCCAAGAGCTGCACGGCTCCTACGAGCAGTACTTC.

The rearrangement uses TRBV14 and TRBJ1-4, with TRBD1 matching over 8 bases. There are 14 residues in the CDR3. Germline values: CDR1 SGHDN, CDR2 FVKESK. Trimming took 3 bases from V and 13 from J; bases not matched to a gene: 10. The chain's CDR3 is CASSHGTGRNGLFF. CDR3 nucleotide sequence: TGTGCCAGCAGCCACGGGACAGGAAGGAACGGACTGTTTTTT.

This chain's CDR3 is CASSPPSRTSGDSYEQYF. The CDR3 DNA is TGTGCCAGCTCACCCCCTAGCAGGACTAGCGGGGACTCCTACGAGCAGTACTTC. V usage is TRBV18 and J usage is TRBJ2-7; 12 bases agree with TRBD2. Germline V gene lookup returns CDR1 KGHSH and CDR2 LQKENI. V was clipped by 3 bases and J by 0 bases; unmatched bases: 9. This CDR3 region has 18 residues.

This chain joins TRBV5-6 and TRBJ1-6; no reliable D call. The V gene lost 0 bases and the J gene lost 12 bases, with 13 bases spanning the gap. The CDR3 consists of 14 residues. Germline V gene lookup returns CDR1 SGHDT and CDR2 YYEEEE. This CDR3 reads CASSLDFSSQPLHF. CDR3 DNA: TGTGCCAGCAGCTTGGATTTTTCATCACAACCCCTCCACTTT.

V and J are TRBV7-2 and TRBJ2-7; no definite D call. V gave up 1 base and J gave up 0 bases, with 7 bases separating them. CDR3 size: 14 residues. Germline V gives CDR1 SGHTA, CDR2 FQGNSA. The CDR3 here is CASSLDYNSYEQYF. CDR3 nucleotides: TGTGCCAGCAGCTTAGACTACAACTCCTACGAGCAGTACTTC.

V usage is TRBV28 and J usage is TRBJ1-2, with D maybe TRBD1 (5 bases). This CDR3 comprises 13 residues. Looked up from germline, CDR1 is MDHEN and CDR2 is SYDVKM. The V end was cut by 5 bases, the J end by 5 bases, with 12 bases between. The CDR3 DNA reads TGTGCCAGCAGTCCCCAGGGATTGTATGGCTACACCTTC. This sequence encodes CASSPQGLYGYTF.

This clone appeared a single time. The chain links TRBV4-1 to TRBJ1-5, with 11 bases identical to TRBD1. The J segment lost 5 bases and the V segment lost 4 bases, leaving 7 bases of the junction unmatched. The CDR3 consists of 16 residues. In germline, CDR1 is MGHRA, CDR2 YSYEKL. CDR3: CASSRTWDRGDQPQHF. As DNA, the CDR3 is TGCGCCAGCAGCCGGACCTGGGACAGGGGGGATCAGCCCCAGCATTTT.

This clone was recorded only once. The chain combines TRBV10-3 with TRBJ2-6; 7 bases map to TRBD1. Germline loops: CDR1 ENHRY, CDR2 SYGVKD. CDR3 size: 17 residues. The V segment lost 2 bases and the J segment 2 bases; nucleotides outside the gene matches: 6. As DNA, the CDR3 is TGTGCCATCAGTGAGACGACAGGGAAGGCTGGGGCCAACGTCCTGACTTTC. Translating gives CAISETTGKAGANVLTF.

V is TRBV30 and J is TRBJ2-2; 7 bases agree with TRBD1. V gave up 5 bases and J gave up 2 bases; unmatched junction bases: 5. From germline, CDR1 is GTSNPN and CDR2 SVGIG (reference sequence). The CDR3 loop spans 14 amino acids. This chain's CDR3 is CAWGGQQNTGELFF. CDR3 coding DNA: TGTGCCTGGGGGGGACAGCAAAACACCGGGGAGCTGTTTTTT.

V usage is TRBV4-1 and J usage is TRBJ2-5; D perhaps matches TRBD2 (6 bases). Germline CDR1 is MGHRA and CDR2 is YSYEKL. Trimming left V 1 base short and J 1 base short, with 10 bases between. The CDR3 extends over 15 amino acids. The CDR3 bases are TGCGCCAGCAGCCAAGGGGAGGCGGTCCAAGAGACCCAGTACTTC. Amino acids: CASSQGEAVQETQYF.

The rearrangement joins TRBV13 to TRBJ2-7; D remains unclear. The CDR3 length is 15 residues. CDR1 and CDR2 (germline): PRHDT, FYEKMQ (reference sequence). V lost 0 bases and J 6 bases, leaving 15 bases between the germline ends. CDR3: CASSLGSPSGSEQYF. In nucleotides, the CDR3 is TGTGCCAGCAGCTTAGGTTCCCCCTCCGGTAGCGAGCAGTACTTC.

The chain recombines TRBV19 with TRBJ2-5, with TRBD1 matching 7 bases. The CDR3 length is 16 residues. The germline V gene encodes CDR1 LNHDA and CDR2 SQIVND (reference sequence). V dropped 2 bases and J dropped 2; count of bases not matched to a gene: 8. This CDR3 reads CASSIRTGAVQETQYF. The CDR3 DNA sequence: TGTGCCAGTAGTATACGGACAGGCGCGGTTCAAGAGACCCAGTACTTC.

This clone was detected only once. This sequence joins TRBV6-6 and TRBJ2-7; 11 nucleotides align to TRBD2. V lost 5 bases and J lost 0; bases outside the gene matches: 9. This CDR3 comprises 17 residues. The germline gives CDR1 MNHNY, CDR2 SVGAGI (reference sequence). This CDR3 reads CASSPTSGGASSYEQYF. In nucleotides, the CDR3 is TGTGCCAGCAGTCCTACTAGCGGGGGCGCCAGCTCCTACGAGCAGTACTTC.

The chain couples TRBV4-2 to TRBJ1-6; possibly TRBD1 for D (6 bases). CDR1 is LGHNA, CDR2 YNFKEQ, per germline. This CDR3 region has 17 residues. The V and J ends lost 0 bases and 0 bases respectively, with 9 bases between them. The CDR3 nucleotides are TGTGCCAGCAGCCAAGAGGACAGCCGCTCCTATAATTCACCCCTCCACTTT. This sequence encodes CASSQEDSRSYNSPLHF.

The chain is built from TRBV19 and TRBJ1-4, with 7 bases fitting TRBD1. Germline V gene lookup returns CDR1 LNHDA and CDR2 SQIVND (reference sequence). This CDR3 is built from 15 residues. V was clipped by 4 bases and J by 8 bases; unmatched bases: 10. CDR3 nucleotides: TGTGCCAGTAGTACCGGACAGGACGGAAAAGAAAAACTGTTTTTT. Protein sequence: CASSTGQDGKEKLFF.

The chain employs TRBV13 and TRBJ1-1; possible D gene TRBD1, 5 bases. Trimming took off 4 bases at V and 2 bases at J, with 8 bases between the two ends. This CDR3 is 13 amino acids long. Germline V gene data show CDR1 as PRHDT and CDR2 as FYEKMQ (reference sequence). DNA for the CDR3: TGTGCCAGCAGCTCAAGGGGTAACACTGAAGCTTTCTTT. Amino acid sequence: CASSSRGNTEAFF. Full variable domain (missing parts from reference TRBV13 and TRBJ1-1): AAGVIQSPRHLIKEKRETATLKCYPIPRHDTVYWYQQGPGQDPQFLISFYEKMQSDKGSIPDRFSAQQFSDYHSELNMSSLELGDSALYFCASSSRGNTEAFFGQGTRLTVV.